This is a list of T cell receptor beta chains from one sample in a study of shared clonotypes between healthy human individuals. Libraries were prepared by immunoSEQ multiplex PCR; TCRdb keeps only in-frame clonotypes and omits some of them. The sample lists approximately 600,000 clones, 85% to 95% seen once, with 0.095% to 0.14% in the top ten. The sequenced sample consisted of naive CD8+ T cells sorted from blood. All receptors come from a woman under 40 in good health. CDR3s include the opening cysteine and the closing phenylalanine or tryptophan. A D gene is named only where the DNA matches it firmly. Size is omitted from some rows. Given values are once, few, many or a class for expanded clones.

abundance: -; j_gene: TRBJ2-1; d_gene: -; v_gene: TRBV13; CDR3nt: TGTGCCAGCAGCAAAGAGGGACTCGACAATTCCTACAATGAGCAGTTCTTC; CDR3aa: CASSKEGLDNSYNEQFF
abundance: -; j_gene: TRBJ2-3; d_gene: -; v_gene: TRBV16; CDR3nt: TGTGCCAGCAGCCACGGTCGGGGAAACACAGATACGCAGTATTTT; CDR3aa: CASSHGRGNTDTQYF
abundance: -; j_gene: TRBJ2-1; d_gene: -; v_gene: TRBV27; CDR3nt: TGTGCCAGCAGAACTATAGCTTCCTACAATGAGCAGTTCTTC; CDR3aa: CASRTIASYNEQFF
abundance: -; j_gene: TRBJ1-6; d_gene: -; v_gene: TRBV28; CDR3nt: TGTGCCAGCAGTTTGAAAGAGCAGGGTTGGAATTCACCCCTCCACTTT; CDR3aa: CASSLKEQGWNSPLHF
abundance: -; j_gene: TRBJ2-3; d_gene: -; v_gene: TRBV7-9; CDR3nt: TGTGCCAGCGACCGGGGCCGGAGCACAGATACGCAGTATTTT; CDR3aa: CASDRGRSTDTQYF
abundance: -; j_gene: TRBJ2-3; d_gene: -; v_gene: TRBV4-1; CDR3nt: TGCGCCAGCAGCCTGAAGGGGCGGGATGTAGATACGCAGTATTTT; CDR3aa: CASSLKGRDVDTQYF
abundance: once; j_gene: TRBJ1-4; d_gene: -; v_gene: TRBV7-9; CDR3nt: TGTGCCAGCAGCACCCAGGGTACGGCTAATGAAAAACTGTTTTTT; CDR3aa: CASSTQGTANEKLFF
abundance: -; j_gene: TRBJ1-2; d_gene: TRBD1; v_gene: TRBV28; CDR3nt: TGTGCCAGCCGAACGGGACAGGGTGATTTCTATGGCTACACCTTC; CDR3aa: CASRTGQGDFYGYTF
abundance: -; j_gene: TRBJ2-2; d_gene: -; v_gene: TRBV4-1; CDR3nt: TGCGCCAGCAGCCAAGAAAACTGGTCGGGCACCGGGGAGCTGTTTTTT; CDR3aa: CASSQENWSGTGELFF
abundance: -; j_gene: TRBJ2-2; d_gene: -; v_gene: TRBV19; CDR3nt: TGTGCCAGTAGTGCCGGTGGCTGGAACGGGGAGCTGTTTTTT; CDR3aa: CASSAGGWNGELFF
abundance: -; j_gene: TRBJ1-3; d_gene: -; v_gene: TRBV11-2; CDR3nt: TGTGCCAGCAGCTTAAAGGGCTGGGGGGGAGACACCATATATTTT; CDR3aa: CASSLKGWGGDTIYF
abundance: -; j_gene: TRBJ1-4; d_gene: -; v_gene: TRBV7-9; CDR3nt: TGTGCCAGCAGCCCTCCTTGGGGGGCGTTGGATAATGAAAAACTGTTTTTT; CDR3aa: CASSPPWGALDNEKLFF
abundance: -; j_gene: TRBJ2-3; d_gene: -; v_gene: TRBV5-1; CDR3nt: TGCGCCAGCAGCATAGATACGCAGTATTTT; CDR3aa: CASSIDTQYF
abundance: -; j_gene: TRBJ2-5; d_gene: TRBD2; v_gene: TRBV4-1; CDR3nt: TGCGCCAGCAGCCCCTTCCCTCCGACTAGCGGACAAGAGACCCAGTACTTC; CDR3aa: CASSPFPPTSGQETQYF
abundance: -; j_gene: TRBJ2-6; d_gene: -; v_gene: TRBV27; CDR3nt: TGTGCCAGCAGACGATTTAGCTCTGGGGCCAACGTCCTGACTTTC; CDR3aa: CASRRFSSGANVLTF
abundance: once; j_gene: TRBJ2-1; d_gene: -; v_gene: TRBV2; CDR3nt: TGTGCCAGCAATCGACTGCCCGCCACATACAATGAGCAGTTCTTC; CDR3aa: CASNRLPATYNEQFF
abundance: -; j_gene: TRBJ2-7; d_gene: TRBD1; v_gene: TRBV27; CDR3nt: TGTGCCAGCAGTTTGCGGACAGGCCAATACGAGCAGTACTTC; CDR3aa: CASSLRTGQYEQYF
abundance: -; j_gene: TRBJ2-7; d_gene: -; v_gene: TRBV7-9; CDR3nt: TGTGCCAGCAGCTTAGAGGGGCACGGGACTTACGAGCAGTACTTC; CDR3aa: CASSLEGHGTYEQYF
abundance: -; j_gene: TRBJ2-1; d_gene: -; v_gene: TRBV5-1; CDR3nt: TGCGCCAGCAGCTGGACAGAGAACAATGAGCAGTTCTTC; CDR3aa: CASSWTENNEQFF
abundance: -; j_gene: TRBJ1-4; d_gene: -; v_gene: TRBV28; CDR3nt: TGTGCCAGCAGTTCCGCGCTTCAGACAGGCCCTAATGAAAAACTGTTTTTT; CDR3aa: CASSSALQTGPNEKLFF
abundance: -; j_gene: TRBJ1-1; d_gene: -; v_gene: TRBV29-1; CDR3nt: TGCAGCGTTGAAGGGGCTGGGAACACTGAAGCTTTCTTT; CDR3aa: CSVEGAGNTEAFF
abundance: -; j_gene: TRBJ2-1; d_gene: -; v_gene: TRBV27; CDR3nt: TGTGCCAGCAGTTTATACGGGAGTAGGGATGAGCAGTTCTTC; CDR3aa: CASSLYGSRDEQFF
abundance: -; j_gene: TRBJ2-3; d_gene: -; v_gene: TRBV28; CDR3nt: TGTGCCAGCCCTAACAGCACAGATACGCAGTATTTT; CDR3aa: CASPNSTDTQYF
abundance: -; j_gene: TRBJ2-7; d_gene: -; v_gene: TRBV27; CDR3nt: TGTGCCAGCAGTTCCCGACTAGGAACCCACGAGCAGTACTTC; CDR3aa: CASSSRLGTHEQYF
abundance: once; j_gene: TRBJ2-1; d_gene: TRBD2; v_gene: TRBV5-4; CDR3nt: TGTGCCAGCAGCTACGGACTAGCTGGTGAGCAGTTCTTC; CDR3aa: CASSYGLAGEQFF